This is a list of T cell receptor beta chains from one sample in a study of identical twins. TCRdb recomputed calls from the 5' RACE reads with MiXCR, one row per CDR3 protein. The sample lists a few hundred thousand distinct CDR3 sequences, about 10% occurring once. Specimen: memory T cells sorted from blood. All receptors come from a man aged 50-60 years in good health. CDR3s include the opening cysteine and the closing phenylalanine or tryptophan. The order of the fields is D gene, V gene, J gene, clone size, CDR3 length, CDR3 DNA, CDR3 protein. A D gene is named only where the DNA matches it firmly. The size of a clone is reported for some rows only, either as once, few or many, or as a class for expanded clones.

d_call: NA
v_call: TRBV5-5
j_call: TRBJ1-1
clone_size: many
cdr3_length: 13
cdr3_nt: TGTGCCAGCAGCTTGGAATCATCGGACAGAGCTTTCTTT
cdr3_aa: CASSLESSDRAFF

d_call: TRBD1
v_call: TRBV28
j_call: TRBJ2-6
clone_size: few
cdr3_length: 14
cdr3_nt: TGTGCCAGCAGAGGGACAGCTGGGGCCAACGTCCTGACTTTC
cdr3_aa: CASRGTAGANVLTF

d_call: NA
v_call: TRBV28
j_call: TRBJ2-5
clone_size: few
cdr3_length: 13
cdr3_nt: TGTGCCAGCAGTCCCTACCTGGGAGAGACCCAGTACTTC
cdr3_aa: CASSPYLGETQYF

d_call: TRBD1
v_call: TRBV4-2
j_call: TRBJ2-3
clone_size: many
cdr3_length: 17
cdr3_nt: TGTGCCAGCAGCCAAGAGGTCGGGACAGGGGCCACAGATACGCAGTATTTT
cdr3_aa: CASSQEVGTGATDTQYF

d_call: TRBD2
v_call: TRBV20-1
j_call: TRBJ2-1
clone_size: NA
cdr3_length: 19
cdr3_nt: TGCAGTGCCGAAATCCCGGGACTAGCGGGGCCGGGGGGCTACAATGAGCAGTTCTTC
cdr3_aa: CSAEIPGLAGPGGYNEQFF

d_call: NA
v_call: TRBV20-1
j_call: TRBJ1-2
clone_size: few
cdr3_length: 12
cdr3_nt: TGCAGTGCTAGAGATTTTCAGGATGGCTACACCTTC
cdr3_aa: CSARDFQDGYTF

d_call: NA
v_call: TRBV6-1
j_call: TRBJ1-2
clone_size: many
cdr3_length: 15
cdr3_nt: TGTGCCAGCAGTGAAGCGCGACTCTCCGCCTATGGCTACACCTTC
cdr3_aa: CASSEARLSAYGYTF

d_call: NA
v_call: TRBV7-2
j_call: TRBJ2-3
clone_size: NA
cdr3_length: 13
cdr3_nt: TGTGCCAGCAGCTTAGGAGTCGAAGGTACGCAGTATTTT
cdr3_aa: CASSLGVEGTQYF

d_call: NA
v_call: TRBV6-2/TRBV6-3
j_call: TRBJ2-7
clone_size: NA
cdr3_length: 13
cdr3_nt: TGTGCCAGCAGTGTCGAGGAACGCTACGAGCAGTACTTC
cdr3_aa: CASSVEERYEQYF

d_call: TRBD2
v_call: TRBV20-1
j_call: TRBJ2-3
clone_size: NA
cdr3_length: 17
cdr3_nt: TGCAGTGCTAGAGATGAACTAGCGGGGATCTACACAGATACGCAGTATTTT
cdr3_aa: CSARDELAGIYTDTQYF

d_call: NA
v_call: TRBV6-8
j_call: TRBJ1-5
clone_size: few
cdr3_length: 19
cdr3_nt: TGTGCCAGCAGTTACTCTCGGGGGGCGAGGTTGAAGAGCAATCAGCCCCAGCATTTT
cdr3_aa: CASSYSRGARLKSNQPQHF

d_call: NA
v_call: TRBV6-1
j_call: TRBJ1-6
clone_size: few
cdr3_length: 15
cdr3_nt: TGTGCCAGCAGGGCTAAACAGGGTTCTCGGTCACCCCTCCACTTT
cdr3_aa: CASRAKQGSRSPLHF

d_call: NA
v_call: TRBV24-1
j_call: TRBJ1-2
clone_size: NA
cdr3_length: 13
cdr3_nt: TGTGCCACCAGTGATTTCTTCAACGGGGGCTACACCTTC
cdr3_aa: CATSDFFNGGYTF

d_call: TRBD2
v_call: TRBV7-9
j_call: TRBJ2-1
clone_size: many
cdr3_length: 17
cdr3_nt: TGTGCCAGCAGCTTAGCTAGCGGGGGTTTCCCCTACAATGAGCAGTTCTTC
cdr3_aa: CASSLASGGFPYNEQFF

d_call: NA
v_call: TRBV20-1
j_call: TRBJ2-1
clone_size: once
cdr3_length: 14
cdr3_nt: TGCAGTGCTAGAGTCCCGCAGGGGTTGAATGAGCAGTTCTTC
cdr3_aa: CSARVPQGLNEQFF

d_call: TRBD1
v_call: TRBV18
j_call: TRBJ2-1
clone_size: few
cdr3_length: 14
cdr3_nt: TGTGCCAGCTCCGGGACAGGGGGTTACAATGAGCAGTTCTTC
cdr3_aa: CASSGTGGYNEQFF

d_call: NA
v_call: TRBV6-2/TRBV6-3
j_call: TRBJ2-1
clone_size: few
cdr3_length: 13
cdr3_nt: TGTGCCAGCGGCCCCACCGCCTACAATGAGCAGTTCTTC
cdr3_aa: CASGPTAYNEQFF

d_call: NA
v_call: TRBV27
j_call: TRBJ2-7
clone_size: many
cdr3_length: 17
cdr3_nt: TGTGCCAGCAGTTTGTCCCCCTACCGGGCTAGTCAAAACGAGCAGTACTTC
cdr3_aa: CASSLSPYRASQNEQYF

d_call: NA
v_call: TRBV13
j_call: TRBJ1-2
clone_size: few
cdr3_length: 16
cdr3_nt: TGTGCCAGCAGCTTAAACGGCCGACGTTCTAACTATGGCTACACCTTC
cdr3_aa: CASSLNGRRSNYGYTF

d_call: NA
v_call: TRBV5-5
j_call: TRBJ2-7
clone_size: few
cdr3_length: 15
cdr3_nt: TGTGCCAGCAGCCCCGGCGTGGGGCGTTCCTACGAGCAGTACTTC
cdr3_aa: CASSPGVGRSYEQYF

d_call: NA
v_call: TRBV5-1
j_call: TRBJ2-5
clone_size: many
cdr3_length: 14
cdr3_nt: TGCGCCAGCAGCGCCCCCAACATTCAAGAGACCCAGTACTTC
cdr3_aa: CASSAPNIQETQYF

d_call: NA
v_call: TRBV2
j_call: TRBJ2-7
clone_size: many
cdr3_length: 14
cdr3_nt: TGTGCCAGCAGTGAAGAGGTCCGCGCAATAGAGCAGTACTTC
cdr3_aa: CASSEEVRAIEQYF

d_call: NA
v_call: TRBV4-2
j_call: TRBJ2-3
clone_size: many
cdr3_length: 18
cdr3_nt: TGTGCCAGCAGCCATCCCAGTGGTGGGGGCCGGAGCACAGATACGCAGTATTTT
cdr3_aa: CASSHPSGGGRSTDTQYF

d_call: TRBD2
v_call: TRBV5-1
j_call: TRBJ2-7
clone_size: few
cdr3_length: 16
cdr3_nt: TGCGCCAGCAGCTTGGAGTCTAGCGGGAGCACCTACGAGCAGTACTTC
cdr3_aa: CASSLESSGSTYEQYF

d_call: TRBD2
v_call: TRBV28
j_call: TRBJ2-7
clone_size: many
cdr3_length: 18
cdr3_nt: TGTGCCAGCAGTCGAACTAGCGGGAGGCTTGCAAGCTCCTACGAGCAGTACTTC
cdr3_aa: CASSRTSGRLASSYEQYF